This entry lists 27 T cell receptor beta chains sequenced from one sample in a study of beta chain features in type 1 diabetes. Expressed TCRB transcripts were sequenced, since all the RNA that had been isolated was reverse transcribed. Produced via immunoSEQ multiplex PCR; TCRdb's table is partial and in-frame only. In the table there are about 290,000 clones, approximately 8% of which are singletons. The sequencing sample was made of central memory CD4+ T cells from blood. The origin of the receptors is a young woman in good health.

This clone occurred a few times. This chain links TRBV28 with TRBJ1-1; D is unresolved. Germline-derived CDR1 and CDR2 are MDHEN and SYDVKM. With 7 bases removed from V and 1 base from J, the gap between germline ends came to 13 bases. The CDR3 extends over 14 amino acids. CDR3 loop: CASTPPRRNTEAFF. For the CDR3, the DNA is TGTGCCAGCACGCCTCCTCGTAGGAACACTGAAGCTTTCTTT.

Here the CDR3 DNA reads TGTGCCAGCAGCTTGGATCGACGGAGCTATGGCTACACCTTC. Residues: CASSLDRRSYGYTF. The V call is TRBV5-8, the J call TRBJ1-2; D gene ambiguous. V lost 0 bases and J lost 4, with 10 bases in between. Germline assignment: CDR1 SGHTS and CDR2 YDEGEE. The CDR3 has 14 residues.

This clone appeared a few times. The chain joins TRBV2 to TRBJ1-5; weak D call: TRBD1 (6 bases). The germline gives CDR1 SNHLY, CDR2 FYNNEI. V was clipped by 5 bases and J by 0 bases, with 11 bases between them. The CDR3 has 15 residues. The CDR3 sequence is CASSITGNSNQPQHF. CDR3 nucleotide sequence: TGTGCCAGCAGTATTACAGGGAATAGCAATCAGCCCCAGCATTTT. The full variable domain, rest sourced from reference TRBV2 and TRBJ1-5, is EPEVTQTPSHQVTQMGQEVILRCVPISNHLYFYWYRQILGQKVEFLVSFYNNEISEKSEIFDDQFSVERPDGSNFTLKIRSTKLEDSAMYFCASSITGNSNQPQHFGDGTRLSIL.

This clone was recorded a few times. The chain uses TRBV6-5 and TRBJ1-1; no reliable D call. Trimming cost V 2 bases and J 5 bases, with 12 bases left between them. The CDR3 is made up of 14 amino acids. Germline CDR1 is MNHEY and CDR2 is SVGAGI. The CDR3 spells CASSYRPSGTEAFF. The CDR3, as DNA: TGTGCCAGCAGTTACCGACCCTCGGGTACTGAAGCTTTCTTT.

This clone has a handful of counts. A far larger clone differs by one base, so this is likely a read error. The J gene is TRBJ2-1, the V gene TRBV29-1, with a tentative D call TRBD1 (5 bases). Germline-derived CDR1 and CDR2 are SQVTM and ANQGSEA. The CDR3 length is 13 residues. V was shortened by 7 bases and J by 10 bases, with 20 bases between the two germline ends. CDR3 in amino acids: CSGEAGPSGEQFF. DNA of the CDR3: TGCAGCGGTGAGGCAGGGCCATCAGGGGAGCAGTTCTTC.

A few counts support this clone. The chain carries TRBV30 and TRBJ2-1; possible D gene TRBD2, 6 bases. Germline CDR1 reads GTSNPN; CDR2 reads SVGIG (reference sequence). The CDR3 contains 14 residues. The V end lost 5 bases, the J end lost 7 bases, and 18 bases lay between the germline ends. In DNA, the CDR3 is TGTGCCTGGTGGGAGGTGGGAGAGGGTAATGAGCAGTTCTTC. Residues: CAWWEVGEGNEQFF. The full variable domain, rest sourced from reference TRBV30 and TRBJ2-1, is SQTIHQWPATLVQPVGSPLSLECTVEGTSNPNLYWYRQAAGRGLQLLFYSVGIGQISSEVPQNLSASRPQDRQFILSSKKLLLSDSGFYLCAWWEVGEGNEQFFGPGTRLTVL.

This clone has at least ten counts. The chain employs TRBV28 and TRBJ2-7; D possibly corresponds to TRBD2 (6 bases). With 7 bases removed from V and 3 bases from J, the gap between germline ends came to 19 bases. The CDR3 contains 15 residues. Per the germline V gene, CDR1 is MDHEN and CDR2 is SYDVKM. CDR3 in DNA: TGTGCCAGCACCCGTCGTAGATGGGGGGTCTACGAGCAGTACGTC. Amino acids: CASTRRRWGVYEQYV.

In its sample, this clone was seen many times. The rearrangement links TRBV10-3 to TRBJ2-1; 11 bases are a match to TRBD2. Germline V lookup: CDR1 ENHRY, CDR2 SYGVKD. This CDR3 has 15 amino acids. V shed 4 bases and J 10 bases; nucleotides not matched to a gene: 9. The CDR3, as DNA: TGTGCCATCAGTGGAGGACTAGCGGGCGGCAAGGAGCAGTTCTTC. As protein: CAISGGLAGGKEQFF.

The sample holds a few counts of this clone. V is TRBV4-2 and J is TRBJ1-3; unclear D gene. The V gene's germline CDR1 is LGHNA and CDR2 YNFKEQ. Trimming stripped 4 bases from V and 2 bases from J, with 9 bases between. There are 14 residues in the CDR3. CDR3 residues: CASSPLGAGNTIYF. For the CDR3, the DNA is TGTGCCAGCAGCCCCCTCGGAGCTGGAAACACCATATATTTT.

Only a few counts were recorded for this clone. The chain links TRBV15 to TRBJ1-2, with TRBD1 matching over 7 bases. The CDR3 totals 14 residues. Trimming removed 3 bases from V and 0 bases from J; junction bases left unmatched: 1. CDR1 and CDR2 from the germline V gene are LNHNV and YYDKDF (reference sequence). CDR3 DNA sequence: TGTGCCACCAGCAGGGGGACAGCTAACTATGGCTACACCTTC. Translated, it gives CATSRGTANYGYTF.

A few counts support this clone. This chain links TRBV4-2 with TRBJ1-1, with TRBD1 matching 7 bases. Germline lookup yields CDR1 LGHNA and CDR2 YNFKEQ. V lost 4 bases and J lost 9; bases outside the gene matches: 8. The CDR3 totals 13 residues. For the CDR3, the DNA is TGTGCCAGCAGCCCAGGGGGGCGGGTACAAGCTTTCTTT. Translated: CASSPGGRVQAFF.

CDR3 bases: TGTGCCAGCAGCACCTCAAACAGGGTGCAGTACTTC. It encodes CASSTSNRVQYF. The chain combines TRBV7-8 with TRBJ2-4; D is possibly TRBD1 (6 bases). V lost 5 bases to trimming and J lost 13 bases, with 15 bases between them. CDR1 is SGHVS, CDR2 FQNEAQ, per germline. The CDR3 is 12 residues long.

This clone was counted a few times. V usage is TRBV11-3 and J usage is TRBJ1-2, with D perhaps matching TRBD1 (5 bases). V lost 0 bases, J lost 4 bases, and 9 bases lay in between. This CDR3 spans 14 amino acids. From germline, CDR1 is SGHNT and CDR2 YENEEA. CDR3: CASSLEWQGYGYTF. The CDR3 DNA sequence: TGTGCCAGCAGCTTAGAATGGCAGGGCTATGGCTACACCTTC.

The chain carries TRBV7-2 and TRBJ1-4, with TRBD1 matching 7 bases. The CDR3 totals 17 residues. The junction had 20 bases not matched to a gene; V was cut back by 5 bases and J by 11 bases. Germline CDR1 and CDR2: SGHTA and FQGNSA. The chain's CDR3 is CASSLAQSGTAAWKLFF. CDR3 DNA: TGTGCCAGCAGCCTCGCCCAGTCCGGGACAGCGGCTTGGAAACTGTTTTTT.

This chain links TRBV29-1 with TRBJ2-6, with 7 nucleotides matching TRBD2. V lost 4 bases, J lost 2 bases, and 8 bases stayed unmatched. This CDR3 has 16 residues. Germline V CDR1 and CDR2: SQVTM, ANQGSEA. The CDR3 spells CSVVGGSRAGANVLTF. The CDR3 nucleotides are TGCAGCGTTGTCGGGGGGAGCAGGGCTGGGGCCAACGTCCTGACTTTC.

This clone was picked up a small number of times. This chain links TRBV7-4 with TRBJ2-1, with TRBD2 matching 8 bases. Germline V gene sequence: CDR1 SGHVT, CDR2 SQSDAQ. There are 16 residues in the CDR3. Germline trimming cut 7 bases from V and 3 bases from J; bases unmatched to any gene: 11. The CDR3 spells CASIHRGTSRYNEQFF. The CDR3 DNA reads as TGTGCCAGCATCCACCGTGGGACTAGTCGCTACAATGAGCAGTTCTTC. Looking up the rest from reference TRBV7-4 and TRBJ2-1 gives the full variable domain: GAGVSQSPRYKVAKRGRDVALRCDSISGHVTLYWYRQTLGQGSEVLTYSQSDAQRDKSGRPSGRFSAERPERSVSTLKIQRTEQGDSAVYLCASIHRGTSRYNEQFFGPGTRLTVL.

This clone occurred a few times. The chain employs TRBV4-3 and TRBJ2-7; tentative D call: TRBD2 (6 bases). The germline CDR1 and CDR2 sequences are LGHNA and YSLEER. Between the trimmed V and J ends, which lost 3 bases and 2 bases, there was a span of 17 bases. The CDR3 sequence is 16 residues long. The CDR3, as DNA: TGCGCCAGCAGCCAGGGGCTAACCGGGGGAGCCTACGAGCAGTACTTC. Its protein product is CASSQGLTGGAYEQYF.

The chain joins TRBV5-1 to TRBJ2-7; D remains ambiguous. The germline V gene has CDR1 SGHRS and CDR2 YFSETQ. This CDR3 spans 13 amino acids. V was trimmed by 1 base and J by 7 bases, leaving 12 bases between them. CDR3 nucleotide sequence: TGCGCCAGCAGCTTGAACAGCCGTGGGGAGCAGTACGTC. It yields the protein CASSLNSRGEQYV.

The chain links TRBV18 to TRBJ2-2, with D possibly matching TRBD1 (5 bases). From germline, CDR1 is KGHSH and CDR2 LQKENI. This CDR3 spans 15 amino acids. Trimming pared 0 bases from V and 3 bases from J, leaving 8 bases between. The CDR3 loop reads CASSPPDTYTGELFF. The CDR3 nucleotides read TGTGCCAGCTCACCACCGGACACCTACACCGGGGAGCTGTTTTTT. The entire variable domain, with the rest obtained from reference TRBV18 and TRBJ2-2, is as follows: NAGVMQNPRHLVRRRGQEARLRCSPMKGHSHVYWYRQLPEEGLKFMVYLQKENIIDESGMPKERFSAEFPKEGPSILRIQQVVRGDSAAYFCASSPPDTYTGELFFGEGSRLTVL.

The chain recombines TRBV5-4 with TRBJ2-3, with TRBD2 identical over 8 bases. CDR1 is SGHNT, CDR2 YYREEE, per germline (reference sequence). The CDR3 is 14 residues long. V trimming: 3 bases; J trimming: 4 bases; junction bases outside the gene matches: 4. CDR3: CASSSRAGADTQYF. The CDR3 DNA is TGTGCCAGCAGCTCCCGAGCGGGGGCAGATACGCAGTATTTT. Based on the CDR3 plus reference TRBV5-4 and TRBJ2-3, the full variable domain is ETGVTQSPTHLIKTRGQQVTLRCSSQSGHNTVSWYQQALGQGPQFIFQYYREEENGRGNFPPRFSGLQFPNYSSELNVNALELDDSALYLCASSSRAGADTQYFGPGTRLTVL.

The V gene is TRBV5-1, the J gene TRBJ2-5; D is possibly TRBD2 (6 bases). The V end was cut by 4 bases, the J end by 5 bases, with 15 bases between. The CDR3 has 14 amino acids. Per the germline V gene, CDR1 is SGHRS and CDR2 is YFSETQ. CDR3 region: CASSLAGSWETQYF. CDR3 bases: TGCGCCAGCAGCCTGGCGGGGAGTTGGGAGACCCAGTACTTC.

In this sample, this clone turned up a few times. The chain is built from TRBV7-6 and TRBJ2-2, with TRBD1 matching 9 bases. V gave up 5 bases and J gave up 6 bases; unmatched junction bases: 7. The CDR3 has 15 residues. Germline-derived CDR1 and CDR2 are SGHVS and FNYEAQ. The CDR3 DNA follows: TGTGCCAGCAGCGTACAGGGGGCGCGTGCCGGGGAGCTGTTTTTT. Translated, it gives CASSVQGARAGELFF. The full variable domain, with the rest looked up from reference TRBV7-6 and TRBJ2-2, is GAGVSQSPRYKVTKRGQDVALRCDPISGHVSLYWYRQALGQGPEFLTYFNYEAQQDKSGLPNDRFSAERPEGSISTLTIQRTEQRDSAMYRCASSVQGARAGELFFGEGSRLTVL.

This clone was recorded a few times. The chain recombines TRBV28 with TRBJ1-1; D perhaps matches TRBD1 (5 bases). The CDR3 length is 15 residues. In germline, CDR1 is MDHEN, CDR2 SYDVKM. Trimming took 6 bases from V and 0 from J, leaving 14 bases between them. CDR3 in amino acids: CASSPTGAMNTEAFF. The CDR3 DNA sequence: TGTGCCAGCAGCCCGACCGGGGCCATGAACACTGAAGCTTTCTTT.

This clone occurred a few times. The genes are TRBV7-3 and TRBJ1-6; TRBD1 might be the D (6 bases). Germline V gene data show CDR1 as SGHTA and CDR2 as FQGTGA. The germline V and J ends were trimmed by 4 bases and 8 bases, with 15 bases remaining between them. CDR3 length equals 15 residues. The CDR3 DNA sequence: TGTGCCAGCAGCTCGACAGGAGCTGCTGATTCACCCCTCCACTTT. The encoded protein is CASSSTGAADSPLHF.

The gene calls are TRBV19 and TRBJ1-5, with D perhaps matching TRBD1 (5 bases). The germline V gene encodes CDR1 LNHDA and CDR2 SQIVND (reference sequence). Trimming removed 5 bases at V and 2 bases at J, with 16 bases between. The CDR3 covers 16 residues. CDR3 in DNA: TGTGCCAGTAGTCCATCCCAGGGATTTGGCAATCAGCCCCAGCATTTT. Protein sequence: CASSPSQGFGNQPQHF.

This clone was observed many times. The rearrangement uses TRBV4-2 and TRBJ1-2, with 7 bases fitting TRBD1. There are 13 residues in the CDR3. V shed 5 bases, J shed 8 bases, and the junction held 8 bases outside the gene matches. Germline values: CDR1 LGHNA, CDR2 YNFKEQ. The CDR3 spells CASSTRDRRGYTF. Here the CDR3 DNA reads TGTGCCAGCAGCACAAGGGACAGAAGAGGCTACACCTTC.

This clone occurred a few times. The chain is built from TRBV18 and TRBJ1-2; 7 bases align to TRBD1. This CDR3 spans 18 amino acids. CDR1 and CDR2 from the germline V gene are KGHSH and LQKENI. The trim removed 3 bases at V and 0 bases at J, leaving 13 bases unmatched. Here the CDR3 reads CASSPEIQGFRANYGYTF. DNA of the CDR3: TGTGCCAGCTCACCGGAAATACAGGGGTTTCGGGCTAACTATGGCTACACCTTC.